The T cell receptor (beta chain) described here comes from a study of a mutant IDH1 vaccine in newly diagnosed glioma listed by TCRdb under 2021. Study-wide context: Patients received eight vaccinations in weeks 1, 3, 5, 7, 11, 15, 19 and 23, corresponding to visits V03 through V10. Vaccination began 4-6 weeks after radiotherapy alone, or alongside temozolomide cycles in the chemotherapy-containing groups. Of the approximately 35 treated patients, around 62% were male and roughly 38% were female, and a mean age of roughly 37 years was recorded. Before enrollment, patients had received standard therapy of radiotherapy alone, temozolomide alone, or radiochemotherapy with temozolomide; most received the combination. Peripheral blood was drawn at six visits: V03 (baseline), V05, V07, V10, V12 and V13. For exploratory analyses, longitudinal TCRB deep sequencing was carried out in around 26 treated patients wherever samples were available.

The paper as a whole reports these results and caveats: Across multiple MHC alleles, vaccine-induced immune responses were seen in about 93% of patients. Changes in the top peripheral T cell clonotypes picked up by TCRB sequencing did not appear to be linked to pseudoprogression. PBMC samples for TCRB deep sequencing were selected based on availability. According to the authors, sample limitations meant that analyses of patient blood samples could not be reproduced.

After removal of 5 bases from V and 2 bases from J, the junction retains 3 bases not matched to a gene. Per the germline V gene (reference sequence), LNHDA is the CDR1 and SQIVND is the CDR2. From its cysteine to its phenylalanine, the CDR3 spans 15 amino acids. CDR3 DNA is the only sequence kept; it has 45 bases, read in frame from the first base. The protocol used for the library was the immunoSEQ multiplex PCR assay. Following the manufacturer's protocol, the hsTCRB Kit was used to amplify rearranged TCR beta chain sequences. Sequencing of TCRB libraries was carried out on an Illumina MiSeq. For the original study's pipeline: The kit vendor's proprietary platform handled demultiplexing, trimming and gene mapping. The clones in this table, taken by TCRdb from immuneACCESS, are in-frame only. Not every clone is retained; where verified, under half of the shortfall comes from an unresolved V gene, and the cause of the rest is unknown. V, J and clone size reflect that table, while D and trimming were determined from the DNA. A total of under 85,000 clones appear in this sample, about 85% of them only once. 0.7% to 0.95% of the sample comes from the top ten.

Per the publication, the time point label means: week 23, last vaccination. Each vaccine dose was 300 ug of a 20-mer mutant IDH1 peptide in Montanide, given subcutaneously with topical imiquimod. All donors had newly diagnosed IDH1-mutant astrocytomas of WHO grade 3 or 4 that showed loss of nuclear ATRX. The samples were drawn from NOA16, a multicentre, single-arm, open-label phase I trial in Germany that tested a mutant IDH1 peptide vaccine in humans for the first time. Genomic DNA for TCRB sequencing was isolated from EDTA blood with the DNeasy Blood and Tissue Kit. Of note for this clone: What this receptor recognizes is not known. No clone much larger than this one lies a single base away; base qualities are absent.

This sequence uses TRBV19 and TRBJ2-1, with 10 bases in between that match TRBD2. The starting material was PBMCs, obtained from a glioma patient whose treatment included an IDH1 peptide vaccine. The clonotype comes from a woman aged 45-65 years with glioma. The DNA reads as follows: TGTGCCAGTAGTCTAGCGGGAGTAGCCTACAATGAGCAGTTCTTC. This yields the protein CASSLAGVAYNEQFF.